This is a list of T cell receptor beta chains from one sample in a study of T cells in localized non-small cell lung cancer. Libraries were prepared by immunoSEQ multiplex PCR; TCRdb keeps only in-frame clonotypes and omits some of them. The sample includes over 2,000 clones, about 25% seen only once; the top ten take 9% to 12%. The sample here was normal lung tissue next to the tumor, taken before any cancer treatment. Receptor source: a man aged 35 to 70 with stage III lung adenocarcinoma. Both conserved end residues are part of each CDR3. A D gene is named only where the DNA matches it firmly. Where a row states a size, it is once, few, many or the class of an expanded clone; other rows omit it.

size	D	J	V	CDR3	DNA
-	-	TRBJ2-4	TRBV19	CASSDQGAKNIQYF	TGTGCCAGTAGTGACCAGGGGGCCAAAAACATTCAGTACTTC
-	-	TRBJ1-1	TRBV11-3	CASSFAGLNTEAFF	TGTGCCAGCAGCTTTGCGGGCTTAAACACTGAAGCTTTCTTT
-	-	TRBJ1-5	TRBV19	CASEQGGNQPQHF	TGTGCCAGTGAACAGGGAGGCAATCAGCCCCAGCATTTT
large	TRBD2	TRBJ2-5	TRBV25-1	CASMAAGETQYF	TGTGCCAGCATGGCAGCGGGGGAGACCCAGTACTTC
few	TRBD2	TRBJ2-1	TRBV5-1	CASRWEGGGAVGEQFF	TGCGCCTCCCGCTGGGAGGGCGGGGGGGCGGTCGGTGAGCAGTTCTTC
medium-sized	TRBD2	TRBJ2-3	TRBV6-8	CASSDSLAGFRDTQYF	TGTGCCAGCAGTGATTCGCTAGCGGGATTCAGAGATACGCAGTATTTT
large	-	TRBJ1-1	TRBV6-8	CASSLSSPRTEAFF	TGTGCCAGCAGCCTCTCGTCCCCTCGGACTGAAGCTTTCTTT
few	-	TRBJ2-7	TRBV11-3	CASSLGTYNYEQYF	TGTGCCAGCAGCTTAGGTACCTACAACTACGAGCAGTACTTC
-	-	TRBJ1-4	TRBV11-3	CASSSGFRGINEKLFF	TGTGCCAGCAGCTCAGGTTTTAGAGGGATCAATGAAAAACTGTTTTTT
few	TRBD1	TRBJ1-4	TRBV11-3	CASSFAGTANEKLFF	TGTGCCAGCAGCTTCGCCGGGACAGCTAATGAAAAACTATTTTTT
few	-	TRBJ1-1	TRBV28	CASNSQTNTEAFF	TGTGCCAGCAATAGCCAGACAAACACTGAAGCTTTCTTT
few	-	TRBJ1-6	TRBV9	CASSPNSGRMGNSPLHF	TGTGCCAGCAGCCCCAATTCGGGGAGGATGGGGAATTCACCCCTCCACTTT
-	TRBD2	TRBJ2-7	TRBV9	CASSEGTSGIYEQYF	TGTGCCAGCAGTGAGGGGACTAGCGGGATCTACGAGCAGTACTTC
-	-	TRBJ1-1	TRBV29-1	CSVESTGGSEAFF	TGCAGCGTTGAAAGTACGGGGGGTAGTGAAGCTTTCTTT
-	-	TRBJ1-1	TRBV11-3	CASSQGQGQNVNTEAFF	TGTGCCAGCAGCCAAGGCCAGGGGCAGAATGTGAACACTGAAGCTTTCTTT
-	-	TRBJ2-7	TRBV19	CASMDSNLYEQYF	TGTGCCAGCATGGACAGTAACCTCTACGAGCAGTACTTC
few	-	TRBJ2-3	TRBV9	CASSLTRITDTQYF	TGTGCCAGCAGCCTGACAAGAATCACAGATACGCAGTATTTT
-	-	TRBJ2-1	TRBV6-8	CASSPSQGNEQFF	TGTGCCAGCAGCCCTAGCCAGGGCAATGAGCAGTTCTTC
few	-	TRBJ2-2	TRBV19	CASSNANTGELFF	TGTGCCAGTAGTAATGCGAACACCGGGGAGCTGTTTTTT
medium-sized	-	TRBJ2-3	TRBV6-8	CASSDEGTDTQYF	TGTGCCAGCAGTGATGAGGGCACAGATACGCAGTATTTT
few	TRBD2	TRBJ2-1	TRBV6-8	CASSPQSGTSGASSYNEQFF	TGTGCCAGCAGTCCACAATCCGGGACTAGCGGTGCGAGCTCCTACAATGAGCAGTTCTTC
-	-	TRBJ1-5	TRBV18	CASSPHTEIWPQHF	TGTGCCAGCTCACCACATACAGAGATTTGGCCCCAGCATTTT
few	TRBD1	TRBJ1-4	TRBV11-3	CASSMGQGGEKLFF	TGTGCCAGCAGCATGGGCCAGGGGGGTGAAAAACTGTTTTTT
many	-	TRBJ2-7	TRBV11-3	CASSVQTGNRNEQYF	TGTGCCAGCAGCGTTCAAACAGGTAATCGGAACGAGCAGTACTTC
-	-	TRBJ1-1	TRBV30	CAWSVQPYTEAFF	TGTGCCTGGAGTGTACAGCCGTACACTGAAGCTTTCTTT
-	TRBD1	TRBJ2-1	TRBV19	CASTSQGASYNEQFF	TGTGCCAGTACCTCCCAGGGGGCCTCCTACAATGAGCAGTTCTTC
few	TRBD1	TRBJ2-7	TRBV11-3	CASSLGQGPTYEQYF	TGTGCCAGCAGCTTAGGACAGGGGCCCACCTACGAGCAGTACTTC
medium-sized	-	TRBJ1-2	TRBV9	CASSPVGGPNYGYTF	TGTGCCAGCAGTCCCGTAGGGGGTCCTAACTATGGCTACACCTTC
-	TRBD1	TRBJ2-2	TRBV11-3	CASSSPGQITGELFF	TGTGCCAGCAGCTCGCCGGGACAGATCACCGGGGAGCTGTTTTTT
-	TRBD1	TRBJ1-1	TRBV29-1	CSVLQGGHGTEAFF	TGCAGCGTTTTACAGGGGGGGCACGGCACTGAAGCTTTCTTT
-	TRBD1	TRBJ2-7	TRBV5-1	CASSLAQGVGTTFEQYF	TGCGCCAGCAGCTTGGCGCAGGGGGTTGGGACAACCTTCGAGCAGTACTTC